A single sample is the source of the 7 T cell receptor beta chains below, sequenced in a study of cytomegalovirus exposure and HLA in healthy donors. Profiling relied on immunoSEQ multiplex PCR, and the TCRdb table lists in-frame clones only, not all of them. Of 150,000 to 200,000 clones listed, roughly 83% are singletons. Specimen: PBMCs. The receptors were gathered from a man younger than 45 in good health and CMV-seropositive.

The chain has TRBV28 and TRBJ2-7; a possible D gene is TRBD2 (9 bases). V lost 3 bases, J lost 0 bases, and 36 bases lay in between. Germline values: CDR1 MDHEN, CDR2 SYDVKM. The CDR3 spans 23 residues. Here the CDR3 DNA reads TGTGCCAGCAGTTTCCCGGACCGGGACAGGTTTCGCGGCGCGGGAGGGTTCTCCTACGAGCAGTACTTC. Translated, it gives CASSFPDRDRFRGAGGFSYEQYF.

The chain links TRBV7-7 to TRBJ2-7, with 7 bases that match TRBD2. V was clipped by 2 bases and J by 0 bases; unmatched bases: 4. Germline assignment: CDR1 SSHAT and CDR2 FNYEAQ (reference sequence). The CDR3 covers 15 residues. The CDR3 sequence: CASSLFPGGSYEQYF. DNA of the CDR3: TGTGCCAGCAGCTTATTTCCGGGGGGCTCCTACGAGCAGTACTTC.

The rearrangement joins TRBV2 to TRBJ1-5; TRBD1 aligns across 7 bases. The germline gives CDR1 SNHLY, CDR2 FYNNEI. The CDR3 runs to 16 residues. J gave up 0 bases and V 6 bases, and 8 bases lay outside the gene matches. The CDR3 is CASRGTALISNQPQHF. DNA for the CDR3: TGTGCCAGCAGGGGGACAGCCCTAATTAGCAATCAGCCCCAGCATTTT.

In this sample, this clone turned up once. V gene TRBV7-8 combines with J gene TRBJ2-1; 11 nucleotides line up with TRBD2. Germline V gene data show CDR1 as SGHVS and CDR2 as FQNEAQ. This CDR3 has 13 amino acids. After removal of 6 bases from V and 7 bases from J, the junction contained 2 bases not matched to a gene. CDR3 sequence: CASRRLAGNEQFF. The CDR3 bases are TGTGCCAGCAGGAGACTAGCGGGGAATGAGCAGTTCTTC. Full variable domain (missing parts from reference TRBV7-8 and TRBJ2-1): GAGVSQSPRYKVAKRGQDVALRCDPISGHVSLFWYQQALGQGPEFLTYFQNEAQLDKSGLPSDRFFAERPEGSVSTLKIQRTQQEDSAVYLCASRRLAGNEQFFGPGTRLTVL.

The chain employs TRBV6-5 and TRBJ1-2; 8 bases agree with TRBD1. This CDR3 region has 13 residues. From germline, CDR1 is MNHEY and CDR2 SVGAGI. V dropped 9 bases and J dropped 7; count of bases not matched to a gene: 10. In nucleotides, the CDR3 is TGTGCCAGTTCAGACAGGGGACAGTTTGGCTACACCTTC. Its protein product is CASSDRGQFGYTF.

A few counts support this clone. The chain uses TRBV11-2 and TRBJ2-3, with 9 bases lining up with TRBD2. V trimming: 0 bases; J trimming: 7 bases; junction bases outside the gene matches: 8. The CDR3 consists of 16 residues. The germline V gene encodes CDR1 SGHAT and CDR2 FQNNGV. The DNA of the CDR3 is TGTGCCAGCAGCTTAGATCATGGGCTAGCGGGGCATACGCAGTATTTT. This encodes CASSLDHGLAGHTQYF.

The chain joins TRBV18 to TRBJ1-2, with unresolved D. Trimming pared 0 bases from V and 6 bases from J, leaving 11 bases between. The CDR3 totals 14 residues. Germline V lookup: CDR1 KGHSH, CDR2 LQKENI. The CDR3 DNA reads TGTGCCAGCTCACCACCGTCGGGAGGGCATGGCTACACCTTC. Translated: CASSPPSGGHGYTF.